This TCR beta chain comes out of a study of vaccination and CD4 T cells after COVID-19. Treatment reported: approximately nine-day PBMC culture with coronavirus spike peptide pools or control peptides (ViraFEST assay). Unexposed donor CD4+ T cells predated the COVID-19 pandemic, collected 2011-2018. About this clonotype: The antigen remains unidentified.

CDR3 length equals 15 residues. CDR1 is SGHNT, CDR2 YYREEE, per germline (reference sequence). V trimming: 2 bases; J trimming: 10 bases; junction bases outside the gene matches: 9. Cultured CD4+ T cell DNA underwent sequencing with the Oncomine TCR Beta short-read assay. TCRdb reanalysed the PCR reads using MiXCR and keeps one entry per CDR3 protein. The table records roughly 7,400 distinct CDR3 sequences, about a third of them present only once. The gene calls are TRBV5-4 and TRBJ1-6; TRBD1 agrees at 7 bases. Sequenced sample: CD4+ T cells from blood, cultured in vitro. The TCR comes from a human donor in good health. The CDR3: CASSFSTGSRSPLHF. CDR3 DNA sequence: TGTGCCAGCAGCTTTTCGACAGGGTCCAGGTCACCCCTCCACTTT. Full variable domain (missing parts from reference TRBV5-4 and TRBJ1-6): ETGVTQSPTHLIKTRGQQVTLRCSSQSGHNTVSWYQQALGQGPQFIFQYYREEENGRGNFPPRFSGLQFPNYSSELNVNALELDDSALYLCASSFSTGSRSPLHFGNGTRLTVT.